This T cell receptor (beta chain) was recorded in a study of Ad26.COV2.S vaccination and SARS-CoV-2 variants. This table comes from immunoSEQ multiplex PCR, and its TCRdb copy is limited to in-frame clones, with some not included. The sample includes about 350,000 clones, 92% of them seen just once. This TCR was sampled from a human donor who had recovered from COVID-19. The sequencing used peripheral blood, collected after recovery from COVID-19.

The CDR3 loop is CASTFAGGVEQYF. CDR3 bases: TGTGCCAGCACCTTCGCAGGGGGGGTCGAGCAGTACTTC. The gene calls are TRBV6-6 and TRBJ2-7; tentatively, D is TRBD1 or TRBD2 (7 bases each). V lost 7 bases, J lost 6 bases, and 16 bases lay in between. CDR3 length: 13 amino acids. CDR1 and CDR2 from the germline V gene are MNHNY and SVGAGI (reference sequence).